This TCR beta chain originates from a study of stem cell transplantation in POMP-related autoinflammatory disease. This CDR3 is built from 16 residues. CDR1 SGHDT and CDR2 YYEEEE come from the germline V gene. Trimming at V came to 0 bases and at J to 5 bases, leaving 4 bases not matched to a gene. Profiling relied on immunoSEQ multiplex PCR, and the TCRdb table lists in-frame clones only, not all of them. The repertoire has roughly 70,000 clones, under 95% of them found once; the top ten carry around 0.72%. The gene calls are TRBV5-6 and TRBJ2-1; TRBD2 matches at 11 bases. The sequencing used CD4+ T cells from PBMCs, collected after stem cell transplantation. The receptor's source is a human patient with POMP-related autoinflammation and immune dysregulation (PRAID). Some T cells may possibly be graft donor cells. The CDR3 DNA is TGTGCCAGCAGCTTGGTCCGGACTAGCGGGCACAATGAGCAGTTCTTC. Translating it yields CASSLVRTSGHNEQFF. The variable domain in full, with the rest retrieved from reference TRBV5-6 and TRBJ2-1, is DAGVTQSPTHLIKTRGQQVTLRCSPKSGHDTVSWYQQALGQGPQFIFQYYEEEERQRGNFPDRFSGHQFPNYSSELNVNALLLGDSALYLCASSLVRTSGHNEQFFGPGTRLTVL.